The 27 T cell receptor beta chains presented below share a single source sample, sequenced in a study of cytomegalovirus exposure and HLA in healthy donors. Researchers ran the PCR with 60 Vbeta and 13 Jbeta primers. Produced via immunoSEQ multiplex PCR; TCRdb's table is partial and in-frame only. The top ten hold under 3% of the sample, which has about 130,000 clones, about 71% seen once. The sequencing sample was made of PBMCs. The origin of the receptors is a woman aged 55-69 years in good health and CMV-seropositive.

In this sample, this clone turned up once. The chain couples TRBV5-1 to TRBJ2-1, with D perhaps matching TRBD1 (5 bases). V lost 2 bases, J lost 0 bases, and 9 bases lay in between. The CDR3 is 15 residues long. Germline V gene data show CDR1 as SGHRS and CDR2 as YFSETQ. This CDR3 reads CASSFVGDSYNEQFF. The DNA for the CDR3 is TGCGCCAGCAGCTTTGTAGGGGACTCCTACAATGAGCAGTTCTTC.

This clone has only one observation. This chain connects TRBV5-8 to TRBJ1-1; D unresolved. The V gene lost 0 bases and the J gene lost 11 bases, with 11 bases spanning the gap. Germline-derived CDR1 and CDR2 are SGHTS and YDEGEE. The CDR3 spans 12 residues. DNA of the CDR3: TGTGCCAGCAGCTTGGGGGCCGTGGGTGCTTTCTTT. The encoded protein is CASSLGAVGAFF.

This clone turned up a few times. The rearrangement links TRBV27 to TRBJ2-1; the match to TRBD1 covers 7 bases. Looked up from germline, CDR1 is MNHEY and CDR2 is SMNVEV (reference sequence). V lost 7 bases and J lost 9; bases outside the gene matches: 12. CDR3 length: 14 amino acids. CDR3 sequence reads: CASKTGTALVEQFF. DNA for the CDR3: TGTGCCAGCAAAACCGGGACAGCTCTCGTTGAGCAGTTCTTC.

The rearrangement links TRBV11-2 to TRBJ1-1, with a tentative D call TRBD1 (5 bases). V dropped 5 bases and J dropped 5 bases, with 15 bases sitting between them. The V gene's germline CDR1 is SGHAT and CDR2 FQNNGV. The CDR3 totals 14 residues. This CDR3 reads CASSPGRQTTEAFF. The CDR3 bases are TGTGCCAGCAGCCCAGGGCGCCAAACAACTGAAGCTTTCTTT. Looking up the rest from reference TRBV11-2 and TRBJ1-1 gives the full variable domain: EAGVAQSPRYKIIEKRQSVAFWCNPISGHATLYWYQQILGQGPKLLIQFQNNGVVDDSQLPKDRFSAERLKGVDSTLKIQPAKLEDSAVYLCASSPGRQTTEAFFGQGTRLTVV.

The chain joins TRBV11-1 to TRBJ2-1; 8 bases fit TRBD1. The CDR3 covers 14 residues. CDR1 and CDR2 from the germline V gene are SGHAT and FQDESV (reference sequence). V was pared by 4 bases and J by 3 bases, with 2 bases of the junction left unmatched. The CDR3 coding sequence is TGTGCCAGCAGCTCAGGGACAGGCTACAATGAGCAGTTCTTC. It specifies CASSSGTGYNEQFF.

This chain joins TRBV7-9 and TRBJ1-5; D remains unclear. V was cut by 4 bases and J by 6 bases, with 10 bases left in between. Germline V gene sequence: CDR1 SEHNR, CDR2 FQNEAQ (reference sequence). The CDR3 is 13 amino acids. The CDR3 loop is CASSSRGGQPQHF. The CDR3 region has the DNA TGTGCCAGCAGCTCCCGAGGCGGTCAGCCCCAGCATTTT.

The chain joins TRBV6-5 to TRBJ2-5; D may be TRBD2 (5 bases). The J call may not be correct, given that the DNA end is closer to TRBJ2-7. Germline assignment: CDR1 MNHEY and CDR2 SVGAGI. The CDR3 runs to 15 residues. The CDR3 DNA reads as TGTGCCAGCAGTTTACGGGGAGTAGCCGGCTACGAGCAGTACTTC. It codes for CASSLRGVAGYEQYF.

This rearrangement joins TRBV25-1 to TRBJ1-6, with 8 bases aligning to TRBD1. CDR3 length: 15 residues. Looked up from germline, CDR1 is MGHDK and CDR2 is SYGVNS. The V segment lost 2 bases and the J segment 10 bases; nucleotides outside the gene matches: 7. The CDR3 DNA sequence: TGTGCCAGCAGTGAAGCAGTGACAGGGGTATCACCCCTCCACTTT. Its protein is CASSEAVTGVSPLHF.

The chain combines TRBV27 with TRBJ2-6, with 8 bases lining up with TRBD1. The CDR3 is 17 amino acids. The germline V gene encodes CDR1 MNHEY and CDR2 SMNVEV (reference sequence). The ends lost 5 bases at V and 1 base at J; junction bases unmatched: 7. The DNA for the CDR3 is TGTGCCAGCAGTGCCCACAGGGGGGAGTCTGGGGCCAACGTCCTGACTTTC. This sequence encodes CASSAHRGESGANVLTF.

The chain is built from TRBV7-9 and TRBJ1-5; D call uncertain. V shed 0 bases and J shed 6 bases, with 9 bases lying between them. CDR3 length: 14 residues. Germline V gene lookup returns CDR1 SEHNR and CDR2 FQNEAQ (reference sequence). The CDR3 nucleotides read TGTGCCAGCAGCTTAGCTAGATCGAGTCAGCCCCAGCATTTT. It codes for CASSLARSSQPQHF. The full variable domain, in which reference TRBV7-9 and TRBJ1-5 provide the parts outside the CDR3, is DTGVSQNPRHKITKRGQNVTFRCDPISEHNRLYWYRQTLGQGPEFLTYFQNEAQLEKSRLLSDRFSAERPKGSFSTLEIQRTEQGDSAMYLCASSLARSSQPQHFGDGTRLSIL.

V gene TRBV19 combines with J gene TRBJ1-6; 10 nucleotides line up with TRBD1. CDR1 and CDR2 from the germline V gene are LNHDA and SQIVND (reference sequence). CDR3 length equals 14 residues. Trimming at V came to 7 bases and at J to 13 bases, leaving 10 bases not matched to a gene. CDR3 in DNA: TGTGCCAGTACCCGGGACAGGGGAGGAGAGCCCCTCCACTTT. Encoded protein: CASTRDRGGEPLHF.

This sequence joins TRBV28 and TRBJ1-2, with 7 bases fitting TRBD1. The CDR3 totals 13 residues. V shed 5 bases, J shed 3 bases, and the junction held 3 bases outside the gene matches. The germline CDR1 and CDR2 sequences are MDHEN and SYDVKM. The CDR3 sequence is CASSQQGYYGYTF. The DNA of the CDR3 is TGTGCCAGCAGTCAACAGGGGTACTATGGCTACACCTTC.

The V call is TRBV6-6, the J call TRBJ2-7; weak D call: TRBD2 (7 bases). The germline V gene encodes CDR1 MNHNY and CDR2 SVGAGI (reference sequence). This CDR3 comprises 14 residues. Trimming took off 11 bases at V and 7 bases at J, with 24 bases between the two ends. Here the CDR3 reads CAATGGHDLREQYF. The CDR3 DNA sequence: TGTGCCGCAACGGGGGGACACGATCTACGAGAGCAGTACTTC.

The chain employs TRBV6-5 and TRBJ1-1; D gene unclear. The CDR3 sequence is 15 residues long. Germline loops: CDR1 MNHEY, CDR2 SVGAGI. V lost 0 bases and J 1 base, leaving 9 bases between the germline ends. The CDR3 protein is CASSYSGSENTEAFF. The CDR3 DNA is TGTGCCAGCAGTTACTCTGGCAGCGAGAACACTGAAGCTTTCTTT.

This clone was seen more than once but under ten times. CDR3 nucleotides: TGTGCCAGCAGCAAAGCAGGACAGGACTCTGGGGCCAACGTCCTGACTTTC. Protein product: CASSKAGQDSGANVLTF. The genes are TRBV21-1 and TRBJ2-6; TRBD1, the table's D call, was not compared with the DNA. TRBV21-1 is annotated as a pseudogene. This CDR3 spans 17 amino acids.

This chain links TRBV27 with TRBJ1-1, with D unclear. Germline values: CDR1 MNHEY, CDR2 SMNVEV (reference sequence). The ends were cut back, 5 bases at V and 1 base at J, with 17 bases in the middle. The CDR3 loop spans 16 amino acids. The CDR3 region is CASSPWRAGANTEAFF. The CDR3 nucleotides are TGTGCCAGCAGTCCCTGGAGAGCGGGCGCGAACACTGAAGCTTTCTTT.

The chain employs TRBV5-1 and TRBJ2-1, with D unresolved. Germline loops: CDR1 SGHRS, CDR2 YFSETQ. The CDR3 is 13 residues long. V lost 2 bases, J lost 8 bases, and 11 bases lay in between. CDR3: CASSFSEEDEQFF. The CDR3 coding sequence is TGCGCCAGCAGCTTTAGTGAAGAGGATGAGCAGTTCTTC.

The genes are TRBV19 and TRBJ1-1; 9 bases are shared with TRBD1. The J segment lost 2 bases and the V segment lost 6 bases, leaving 4 bases of the junction unmatched. This CDR3 has 14 residues. The V gene's germline CDR1 is LNHDA and CDR2 SQIVND (reference sequence). The CDR3 DNA reads as TGTGCCAGTAGGGTGGGACAGGGAAACACTGAAGCTTTCTTT. It codes for CASRVGQGNTEAFF.

V is TRBV7-9 and J is TRBJ2-7, with a tentative D call TRBD1 (6 bases). From germline, CDR1 is SEHNR and CDR2 FQNEAQ (reference sequence). V was pared by 5 bases and J by 1 base, with 15 bases between. The CDR3 has 15 amino acids. The CDR3 nucleotides read TGTGCCAGCAGCCCGTCGGACAGACTTTCCTACGAGCAGTACTTC. Residues: CASSPSDRLSYEQYF. Filled out from reference TRBV7-9 and TRBJ2-7, the complete variable domain reads DTGVSQNPRHKITKRGQNVTFRCDPISEHNRLYWYRQTLGQGPEFLTYFQNEAQLEKSRLLSDRFSAERPKGSFSTLEIQRTEQGDSAMYLCASSPSDRLSYEQYFGPGTRLTVT.

The chain has TRBV7-2 and TRBJ2-3; 9 bases match TRBD2. Looked up from germline, CDR1 is SGHTA and CDR2 is FQGNSA. The CDR3 is 14 amino acids. V trimming: 5 bases; J trimming: 3 bases; junction bases outside the gene matches: 3. The CDR3 region has the DNA TGTGCCAGCAGCCCGGGACTAGCAACAGATACGCAGTATTTT. This sequence encodes CASSPGLATDTQYF.

This chain links TRBV2 with TRBJ1-5; 8 bases line up with TRBD1. The CDR3 consists of 13 residues. The junction had 8 bases not matched to a gene; V was cut back by 9 bases and J by 7 bases. CDR1 and CDR2 from the germline V gene are SNHLY and FYNNEI. The CDR3 bases are TGTGCCAGTTCGGCCAGGGGGCAACAGCCCCAGCATTTT. This translates into CASSARGQQPQHF. The full variable domain, completed using reference TRBV2 and TRBJ1-5, is EPEVTQTPSHQVTQMGQEVILRCVPISNHLYFYWYRQILGQKVEFLVSFYNNEISEKSEIFDDQFSVERPDGSNFTLKIRSTKLEDSAMYFCASSARGQQPQHFGDGTRLSIL.

This clone showed up just a few times. V gene TRBV5-1 combines with J gene TRBJ1-1; 8 bases are a match to TRBD1. J lost 0 bases, V lost 4 bases, and 8 bases had no gene match. This CDR3 has 16 residues. Germline V gene lookup returns CDR1 SGHRS and CDR2 YFSETQ. The CDR3 sequence: CASSPQAGGLNTEAFF. The CDR3 bases are TGCGCCAGCAGCCCGCAGGCAGGGGGCTTGAACACTGAAGCTTTCTTT.

In regard to this clone: At one end the junction does not follow the germline gene, possibly because of a read error. The J gene is TRBJ2-7, the V gene TRBV2, with 8 bases identical to TRBD1. CDR3 length: 14 residues. Germline CDR1 SNHLY, CDR2 FYNNEI. CDR3: CASREGQGWLEQYF. The CDR3 DNA sequence: TGTGCCAGCAGAGAAGGACAGGGATGGTTGGAGCAGTACTTC. The variable domain in full, completed from reference TRBV2 and TRBJ2-7, reads EPEVTQTPSHQVTQMGQEVILRCVPISNHLYFYWYRQILGQKVEFLVSFYNNEISEKSEIFDDQFSVERPDGSNFTLKIRSTKLEDSAMYFCASREGQGWLEQYFGPGTRLTVT.

The CDR3 protein is CASSSPGTDNTEAFF. Written as DNA, the CDR3 is TGTGCCAGCAGTTCTCCCGGGACAGACAACACTGAAGCTTTCTTT. This chain uses TRBV28 with TRBJ1-1, with TRBD1 matching 7 bases. The J segment lost 2 bases and the V segment lost 4 bases, leaving 7 bases of the junction unmatched. Germline CDR1 is MDHEN and CDR2 is SYDVKM. The CDR3 spans 15 residues.

This clone was counted between two and nine times. The rearrangement joins TRBV19 to TRBJ1-5; possible D gene TRBD1, 6 bases. The V end was cut by 5 bases, the J end by 0 bases, with 14 bases between. The germline V gene encodes CDR1 LNHDA and CDR2 SQIVND (reference sequence). The CDR3 has 16 residues. The CDR3 here is CASSGQGPYSNQPQHF. DNA for the CDR3: TGTGCCAGTAGTGGCCAGGGGCCTTATAGCAATCAGCCCCAGCATTTT.

This sequence joins TRBV9 and TRBJ1-4; 7 bases line up with TRBD1. Looked up from germline, CDR1 is SGDLS and CDR2 is YYNGEE. The CDR3 has 16 residues. The junction had 8 bases not matched to a gene; V was cut back by 4 bases and J by 2 bases. The CDR3 spells CASSQDRAATNEKLFF. CDR3 coding DNA: TGTGCCAGCAGCCAAGACAGGGCGGCGACTAATGAAAAACTGTTTTTT.

This clone was observed a single time. The V and J genes are TRBV19 and TRBJ2-7; 8 bases are a match to TRBD2. V lost 3 bases to trimming and J lost 0 bases; unmatched junction nucleotides: 4. This CDR3 comprises 15 residues. Germline V gene sequence: CDR1 LNHDA, CDR2 SQIVND (reference sequence). CDR3 DNA sequence: TGTGCCAGTAGTATCGCCGGGACTAGCTCCTACGAGCAGTACTTC. Protein: CASSIAGTSSYEQYF.